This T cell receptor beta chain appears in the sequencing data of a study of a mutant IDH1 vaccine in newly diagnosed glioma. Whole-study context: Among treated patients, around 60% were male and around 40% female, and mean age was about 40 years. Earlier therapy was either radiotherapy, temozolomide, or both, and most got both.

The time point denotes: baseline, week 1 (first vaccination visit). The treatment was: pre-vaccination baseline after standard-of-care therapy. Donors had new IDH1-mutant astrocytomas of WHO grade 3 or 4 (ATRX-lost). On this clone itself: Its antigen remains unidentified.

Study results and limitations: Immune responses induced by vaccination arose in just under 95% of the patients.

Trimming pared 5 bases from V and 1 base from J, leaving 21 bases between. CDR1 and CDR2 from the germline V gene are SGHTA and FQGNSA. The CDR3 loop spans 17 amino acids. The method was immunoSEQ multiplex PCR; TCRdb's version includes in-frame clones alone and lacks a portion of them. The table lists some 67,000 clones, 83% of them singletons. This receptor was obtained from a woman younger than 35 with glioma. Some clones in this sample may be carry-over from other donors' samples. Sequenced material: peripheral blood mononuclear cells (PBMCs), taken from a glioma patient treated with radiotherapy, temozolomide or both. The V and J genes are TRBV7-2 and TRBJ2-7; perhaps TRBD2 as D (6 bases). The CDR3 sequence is CASSPYDGGRVSYEQYF. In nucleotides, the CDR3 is TGTGCCAGCAGCCCATACGACGGGGGTAGGGTATCCTACGAGCAGTACTTC.